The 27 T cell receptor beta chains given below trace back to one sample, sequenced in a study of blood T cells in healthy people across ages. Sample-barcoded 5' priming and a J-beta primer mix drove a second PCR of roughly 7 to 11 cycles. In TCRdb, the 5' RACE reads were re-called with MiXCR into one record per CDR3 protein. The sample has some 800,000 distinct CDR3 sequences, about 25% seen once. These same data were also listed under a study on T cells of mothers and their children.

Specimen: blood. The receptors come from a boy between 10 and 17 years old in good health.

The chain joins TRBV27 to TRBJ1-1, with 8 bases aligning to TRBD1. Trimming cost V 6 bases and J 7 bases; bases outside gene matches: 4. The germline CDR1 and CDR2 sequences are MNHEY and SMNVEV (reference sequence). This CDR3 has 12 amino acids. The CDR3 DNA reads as TGTGCCAGCAGCCCGACAGGGGATGAAGCTTTCTTT. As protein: CASSPTGDEAFF.

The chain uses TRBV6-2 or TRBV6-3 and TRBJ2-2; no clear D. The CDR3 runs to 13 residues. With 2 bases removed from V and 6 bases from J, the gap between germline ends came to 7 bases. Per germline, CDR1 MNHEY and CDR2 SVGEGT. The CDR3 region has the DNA TGTGCCAGCAGTTACCCAACGGCCGGGGAGCTGTTTTTT. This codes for CASSYPTAGELFF.

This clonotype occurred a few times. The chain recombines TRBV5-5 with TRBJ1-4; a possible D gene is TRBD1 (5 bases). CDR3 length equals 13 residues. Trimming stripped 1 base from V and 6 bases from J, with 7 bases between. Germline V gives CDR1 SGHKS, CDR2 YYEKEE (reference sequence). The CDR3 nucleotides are TGTGCCAGCAGCTTGAAAGGGGATGAAAAACTGTTTTTT. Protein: CASSLKGDEKLFF.

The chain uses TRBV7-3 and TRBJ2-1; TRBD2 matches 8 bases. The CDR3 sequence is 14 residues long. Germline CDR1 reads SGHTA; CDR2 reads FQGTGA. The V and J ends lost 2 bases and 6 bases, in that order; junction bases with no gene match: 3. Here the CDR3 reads CASSLAGGINEQFF. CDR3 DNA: TGTGCCAGCAGCTTAGCGGGAGGTATCAATGAGCAGTTCTTC.

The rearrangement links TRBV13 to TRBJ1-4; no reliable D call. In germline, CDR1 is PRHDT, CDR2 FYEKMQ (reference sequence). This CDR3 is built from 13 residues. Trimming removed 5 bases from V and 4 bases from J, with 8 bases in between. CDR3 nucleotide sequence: TGTGCCAGCAGCCGAAAGGTTAATGAAAAACTGTTTTTT. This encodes CASSRKVNEKLFF.

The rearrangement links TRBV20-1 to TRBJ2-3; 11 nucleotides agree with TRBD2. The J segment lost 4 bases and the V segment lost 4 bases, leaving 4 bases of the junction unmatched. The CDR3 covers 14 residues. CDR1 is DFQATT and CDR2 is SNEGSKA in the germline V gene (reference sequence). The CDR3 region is CSATTSGAADTQYF. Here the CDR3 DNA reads TGCAGTGCTACGACTAGCGGGGCGGCAGATACGCAGTATTTT.

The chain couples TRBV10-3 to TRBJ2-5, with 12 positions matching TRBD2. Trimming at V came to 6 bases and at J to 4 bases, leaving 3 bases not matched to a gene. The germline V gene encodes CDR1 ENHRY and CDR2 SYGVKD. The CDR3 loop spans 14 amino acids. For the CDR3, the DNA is TGTGCCATCAGCCCTAGCGGGGGGGCAGAGACCCAGTACTTC. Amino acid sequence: CAISPSGGAETQYF.

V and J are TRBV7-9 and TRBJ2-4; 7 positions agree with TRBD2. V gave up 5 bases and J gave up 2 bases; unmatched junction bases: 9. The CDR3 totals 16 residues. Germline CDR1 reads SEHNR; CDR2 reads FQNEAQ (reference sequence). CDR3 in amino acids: CASSPRWEGTKNIQYF. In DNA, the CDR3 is TGTGCCAGCAGCCCCAGATGGGAGGGAACCAAAAACATTCAGTACTTC.

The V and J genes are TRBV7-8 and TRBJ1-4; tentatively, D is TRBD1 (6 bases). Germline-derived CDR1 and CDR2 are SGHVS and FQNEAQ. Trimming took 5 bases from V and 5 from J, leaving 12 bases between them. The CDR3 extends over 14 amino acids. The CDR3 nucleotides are TGTGCCAGCAGCCAGACAGGACACAATGAAAAACTGTTTTTT. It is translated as CASSQTGHNEKLFF.

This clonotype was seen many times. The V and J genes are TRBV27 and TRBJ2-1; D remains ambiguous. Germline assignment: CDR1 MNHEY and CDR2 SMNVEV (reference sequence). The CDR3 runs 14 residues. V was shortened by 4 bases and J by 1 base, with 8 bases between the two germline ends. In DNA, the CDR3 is TGTGCCAGCAGTTCGGGCAGATCCTACAATGAGCAGTTCTTC. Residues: CASSSGRSYNEQFF.

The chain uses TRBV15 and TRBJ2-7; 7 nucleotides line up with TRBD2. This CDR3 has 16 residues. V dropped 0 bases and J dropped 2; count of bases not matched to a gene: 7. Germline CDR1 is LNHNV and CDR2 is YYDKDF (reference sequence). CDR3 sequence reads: CATSRELGEGPYEQYF. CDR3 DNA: TGTGCCACCAGCAGAGAGCTAGGGGAGGGTCCCTACGAGCAGTACTTC.

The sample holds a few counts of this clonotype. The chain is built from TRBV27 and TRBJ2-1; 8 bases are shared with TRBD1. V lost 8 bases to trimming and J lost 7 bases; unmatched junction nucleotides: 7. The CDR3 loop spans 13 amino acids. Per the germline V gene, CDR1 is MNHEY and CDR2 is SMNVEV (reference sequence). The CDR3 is CASGRTGRNEQFF. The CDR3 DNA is TGTGCCAGCGGCAGGACAGGGCGTAATGAGCAGTTCTTC.

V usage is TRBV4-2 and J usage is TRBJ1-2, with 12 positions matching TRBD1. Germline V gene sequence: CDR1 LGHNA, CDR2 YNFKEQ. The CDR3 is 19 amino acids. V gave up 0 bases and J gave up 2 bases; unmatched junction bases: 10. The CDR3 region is CASSQEGQGARNSNYGYTF. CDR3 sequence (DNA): TGTGCCAGCAGCCAAGAGGGACAGGGGGCGCGTAACTCGAACTATGGCTACACCTTC.

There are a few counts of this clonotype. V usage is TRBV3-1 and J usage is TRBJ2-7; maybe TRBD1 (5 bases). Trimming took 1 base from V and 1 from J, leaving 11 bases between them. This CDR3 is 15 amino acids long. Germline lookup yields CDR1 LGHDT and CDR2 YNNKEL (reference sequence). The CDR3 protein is CASSQGQLFSYEQYF. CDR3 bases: TGTGCCAGCAGCCAAGGACAGCTTTTTTCCTACGAGCAGTACTTC.

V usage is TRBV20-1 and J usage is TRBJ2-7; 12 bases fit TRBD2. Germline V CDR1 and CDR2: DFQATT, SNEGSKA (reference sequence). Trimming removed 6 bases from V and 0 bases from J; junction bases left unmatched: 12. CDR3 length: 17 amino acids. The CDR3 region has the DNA TGCAGTGCGACGGGACTAGCGGGCGTATGGAGCTCCTACGAGCAGTACTTC. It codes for CSATGLAGVWSSYEQYF.

CDR3 nucleotides: TGCGCCAGCAGCCAAGGGCAGTATGATGAAAAACTGTTTTTT. Translation gives CASSQGQYDEKLFF. The J gene is TRBJ1-4, the V gene TRBV4-3; no definite D call. V gave up 1 base and J gave up 6 bases, with 9 bases separating them. The germline V gene encodes CDR1 LGHNA and CDR2 YSLEER. The CDR3 is made up of 14 amino acids.

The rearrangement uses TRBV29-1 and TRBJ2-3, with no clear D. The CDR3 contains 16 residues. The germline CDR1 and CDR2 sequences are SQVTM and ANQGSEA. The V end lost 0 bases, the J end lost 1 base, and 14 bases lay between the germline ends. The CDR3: CSVEDPASLGTDTQYF. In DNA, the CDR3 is TGCAGCGTTGAAGACCCAGCCAGTTTGGGCACAGATACGCAGTATTTT.

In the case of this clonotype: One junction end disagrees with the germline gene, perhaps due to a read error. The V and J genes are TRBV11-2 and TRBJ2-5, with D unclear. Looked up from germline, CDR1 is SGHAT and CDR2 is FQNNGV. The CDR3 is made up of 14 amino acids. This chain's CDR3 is CASSLHQLQETHYF. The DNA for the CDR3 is TGTGCCAGCAGCTTACATCAACTCCAAGAGACCCACTACTTC.

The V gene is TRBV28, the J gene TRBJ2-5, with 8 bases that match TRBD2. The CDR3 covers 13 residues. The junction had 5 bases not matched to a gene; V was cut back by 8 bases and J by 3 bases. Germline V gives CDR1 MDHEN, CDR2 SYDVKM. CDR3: CASGGRLEETQYF. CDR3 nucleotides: TGTGCCAGCGGCGGGAGGTTGGAAGAGACCCAGTACTTC.

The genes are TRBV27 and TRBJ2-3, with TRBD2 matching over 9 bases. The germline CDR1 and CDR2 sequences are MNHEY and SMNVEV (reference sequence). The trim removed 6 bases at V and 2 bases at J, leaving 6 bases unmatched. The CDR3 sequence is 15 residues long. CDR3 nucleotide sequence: TGTGCCAGCAGAGGCGGGGGGGATCACACAGATACGCAGTATTTT. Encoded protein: CASRGGGDHTDTQYF.

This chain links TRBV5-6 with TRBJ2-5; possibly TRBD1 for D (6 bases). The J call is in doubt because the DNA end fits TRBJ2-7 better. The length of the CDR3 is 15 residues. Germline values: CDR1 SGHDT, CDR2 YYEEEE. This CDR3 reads CASSTQGQTAYEQYF. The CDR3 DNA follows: TGTGCCAGCAGCACCCAGGGACAAACAGCCTACGAGCAGTACTTC.

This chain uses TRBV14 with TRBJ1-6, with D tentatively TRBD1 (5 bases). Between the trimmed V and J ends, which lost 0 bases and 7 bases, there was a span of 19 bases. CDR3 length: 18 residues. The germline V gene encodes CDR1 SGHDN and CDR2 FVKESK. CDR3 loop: CASSQDWQGPDSNSPLHF. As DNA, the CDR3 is TGTGCCAGCAGCCAAGATTGGCAGGGCCCGGATTCGAATTCACCCCTCCACTTT.

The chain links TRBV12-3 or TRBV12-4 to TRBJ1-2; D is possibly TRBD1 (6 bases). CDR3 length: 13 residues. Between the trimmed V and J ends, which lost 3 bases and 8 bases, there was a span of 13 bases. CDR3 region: CASSFRGAGGYTF. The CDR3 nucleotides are TGTGCCAGCAGTTTTCGGGGGGCGGGGGGCTACACCTTC.

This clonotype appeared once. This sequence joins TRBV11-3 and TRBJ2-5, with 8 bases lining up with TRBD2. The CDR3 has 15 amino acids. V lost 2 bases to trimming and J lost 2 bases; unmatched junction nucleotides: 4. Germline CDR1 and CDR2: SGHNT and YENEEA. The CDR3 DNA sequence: TGTGCCAGCAGCTTACGGGGGGGGGAGCAAGAGACCCAGTACTTC. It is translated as CASSLRGGEQETQYF.

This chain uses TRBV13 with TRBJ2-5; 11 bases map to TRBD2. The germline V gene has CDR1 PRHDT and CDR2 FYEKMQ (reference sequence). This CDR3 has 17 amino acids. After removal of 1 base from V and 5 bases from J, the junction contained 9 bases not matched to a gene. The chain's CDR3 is CASSLVLAGVHGETQYF. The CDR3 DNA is TGTGCCAGCAGCTTAGTACTAGCGGGAGTCCATGGGGAGACCCAGTACTTC.

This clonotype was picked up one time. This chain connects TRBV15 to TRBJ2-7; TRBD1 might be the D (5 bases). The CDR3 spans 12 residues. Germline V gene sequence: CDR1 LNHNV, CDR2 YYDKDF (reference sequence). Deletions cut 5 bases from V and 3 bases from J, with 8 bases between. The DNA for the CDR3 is TGTGCCACCAGCCAAAGGGGCTACGAGCAGTACTTC. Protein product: CATSQRGYEQYF.

The CDR3 loop is CASSFNPDVGPQHF. The CDR3 region has the DNA TGCGCCAGCAGCTTCAACCCGGACGTCGGACCCCAGCATTTT. The chain employs TRBV4-3 and TRBJ1-5; D unclear. This CDR3 has 14 residues. Deletions cut 5 bases from V and 10 bases from J, with 18 bases between. Germline V gives CDR1 LGHNA, CDR2 YSLEER.